These 22 T cell receptor beta chains were sequenced from one sample in a study of T cell repertoires in cytomegalovirus infection. Which antigens these TCRs recognize remains unknown. One entry per CDR3 protein, called by TCRdb with MiXCR from the reads. The table records approximately 500,000 distinct CDR3 sequences, around 35% of them present only once. The sample here was cultured PBMCs, taken from culture after CMV antigen stimulation. The receptors shown here come from a human donor in good health (CMV status not recorded). Some clones in this sample may be carry-over from other donors' samples.

Written as DNA, the CDR3 is TGTGCCAGTAGTATCCGGATACAGGGATATGAAGCTAACTATGGCTACACCTTC. Protein: CASSIRIQGYEANYGYTF. The rearrangement joins TRBV19 to TRBJ1-2; TRBD1 might be the D (6 bases). The CDR3 contains 18 residues. Trimming shortened V by 3 bases and J by 0 bases, and 20 bases separated the two germline ends. Germline V CDR1 and CDR2: LNHDA, SQIVND (reference sequence).

This clonotype has ten or more counts. This rearrangement joins TRBV7-2 to TRBJ2-1; 8 bases fit TRBD1. Per the germline V gene, CDR1 is SGHTA and CDR2 is FQGNSA. The V and J ends lost 6 bases and 4 bases, in that order; junction bases with no gene match: 8. The CDR3 length is 15 residues. The CDR3 DNA reads as TGTGCCAGCAGTCGTGACAGGGGTAGTTACAATGAGCAGTTCTTC. Amino acid sequence: CASSRDRGSYNEQFF.

This clonotype was picked up a small number of times. The chain combines TRBV19 with TRBJ2-7; 7 bases map to TRBD1. The V gene's germline CDR1 is LNHDA and CDR2 SQIVND (reference sequence). J was trimmed by 3 bases and V by 6 bases; bases with no gene match: 8. CDR3 size: 14 residues. The CDR3 region is CASRKTGSGYEQYF. CDR3 coding DNA: TGTGCCAGTAGAAAGACAGGGAGCGGCTACGAGCAGTACTTC.

The CDR3 spells CAIMTDGYTF. CDR3 DNA: TGTGCCATCATGACGGATGGCTACACCTTC. J is TRBJ1-2 and V is TRBV7-9; D is unclear. CDR1 and CDR2 (germline): SEHNR, FQNEAQ (reference sequence). This CDR3 region has 10 residues. Trimming left V 10 bases short and J 6 bases short, with 9 bases between.

The chain is built from TRBV20-1 and TRBJ1-5, with no clear D. Germline-derived CDR1 and CDR2 are DFQATT and SNEGSKA (reference sequence). V was trimmed by 4 bases and J by 0 bases, leaving 4 bases between them. The CDR3 consists of 12 residues. CDR3 residues: CSATRSNQPQHF. In nucleotides, the CDR3 is TGCAGTGCTACTCGTAGCAATCAGCCCCAGCATTTT.

This clonotype has a count of ten or more. This chain uses TRBV7-6 with TRBJ2-1; TRBD2 matches at 9 bases. Germline V CDR1 and CDR2: SGHVS, FNYEAQ. The CDR3 spans 15 residues. V gave up 5 bases and J gave up 8 bases; unmatched junction bases: 10. The CDR3 nucleotides are TGTGCCAGCAGCGAGCTAGCGGGAAGCTTGGATGAGCAGTTCTTC. It is translated as CASSELAGSLDEQFF.

This clonotype was seen only a few times. The gene calls are TRBV7-3 and TRBJ2-2, with D unresolved. Germline lookup yields CDR1 SGHTA and CDR2 FQGTGA. CDR3 size: 14 residues. V lost 1 base and J lost 3, with 6 bases in between. In DNA, the CDR3 is TGTGCCAGCAGCTTAAACCCGCACACCGGGGAGCTGTTTTTT. This gives the protein CASSLNPHTGELFF.

The sample holds a few counts of this clonotype. The rearrangement joins TRBV12-3 or TRBV12-4 to TRBJ1-5; D remains ambiguous. This CDR3 has 13 amino acids. V was cut by 8 bases and J by 0 bases, with 8 bases left in between. CDR3 in DNA: TGTGCCAGCTGTACACTTAGCAATCAGCCCCAGCATTTT. This sequence encodes CASCTLSNQPQHF.

Many counts were recorded for this clonotype. This chain links TRBV7-2 with TRBJ2-3; D uncertain. Germline V gene sequence: CDR1 SGHTA, CDR2 FQGNSA. V dropped 5 bases and J dropped 2 bases, with 11 bases sitting between them. The CDR3 consists of 14 residues. The CDR3 sequence: CASSRIRLTDTQYF. The CDR3 DNA follows: TGTGCCAGCAGCCGGATCAGACTCACAGATACGCAGTATTTT.

This chain connects TRBV27 to TRBJ1-3; D is perhaps TRBD1 (6 bases). The ends were cut back, 4 bases at V and 4 bases at J, with 14 bases in the middle. The germline V gene encodes CDR1 MNHEY and CDR2 SMNVEV (reference sequence). This CDR3 has 15 residues. In DNA form, the CDR3 reads TGTGCCAGCAGTTACGGGCAGGGGAGGGGAAACACCATATATTTT. It yields the protein CASSYGQGRGNTIYF.

About this clonotype: A junction boundary mismatches the germline segment, possibly from a read error. V and J are TRBV29-1 and TRBJ2-2; 9 bases agree with TRBD2. Germline CDR1 and CDR2: SQVTM and ANQGSEA. This CDR3 region has 14 residues. The CDR3 reads CSVVRREGTGELFF. In nucleotides, the CDR3 is TGCAGCGTTGTTAGGCGGGAGGGGACCGGTGAGCTGTTTTTT.

This clonotype has ten or more counts. This chain joins TRBV7-2 and TRBJ2-1; D is uncertain. V was clipped by 1 base and J by 2 bases, with 3 bases between them. Germline assignment: CDR1 SGHTA and CDR2 FQGNSA. The CDR3 totals 13 residues. CDR3 protein: CASSLGPYNEQFF. DNA of the CDR3: TGTGCCAGCAGCTTAGGACCCTACAATGAGCAGTTCTTC. The full variable domain, completed using reference TRBV7-2 and TRBJ2-1, is GAGVSQSPSNKVTEKGKDVELRCDPISGHTALYWYRQSLGQGLEFLIYFQGNSAPDKSGLPSDRFSAERTGGSVSTLTIQRTQQEDSAVYLCASSLGPYNEQFFGPGTRLTVL.

This clonotype was picked up a small number of times. The chain is built from TRBV5-1 and TRBJ1-1, with TRBD1 as a possible D gene (5 bases). Between the trimmed V and J ends, which lost 3 bases and 6 bases, there was a span of 15 bases. The CDR3 extends over 14 amino acids. Germline CDR1 and CDR2: SGHRS and YFSETQ. The CDR3 nucleotides are TGCGCCAGCAGCTCAGGCATGGGGGGAGCTGAAGCTTTCTTT. Translated, it gives CASSSGMGGAEAFF.

The CDR3 sequence is CASSYRANYGYTF. The CDR3 DNA follows: TGTGCCAGCAGTTACAGGGCTAACTATGGCTACACCTTC. V is TRBV6-5 and J is TRBJ1-2; D is undetermined. V lost 2 bases, J lost 0 bases, and 4 bases lay in between. CDR1 MNHEY and CDR2 SVGAGI come from the germline V gene. There are 13 residues in the CDR3.

The rearrangement links TRBV20-1 to TRBJ2-5, with D possibly matching TRBD1 (5 bases). The CDR3 spans 13 residues. With 5 bases removed from V and 5 bases from J, the gap between germline ends came to 15 bases. From germline, CDR1 is DFQATT and CDR2 SNEGSKA (reference sequence). For the CDR3, the DNA is TGCAGTGCTCCCAAGGACGCAGGGGAGACCCAGTACTTC. The encoded protein is CSAPKDAGETQYF.

The chain couples TRBV7-2 to TRBJ2-3; 11 bases line up with TRBD1. CDR1 is SGHTA and CDR2 is FQGNSA in the germline V gene. The CDR3 spans 16 residues. V dropped 3 bases and J dropped 6; count of bases not matched to a gene: 8. The CDR3 here is CASSFGTGGYLDTQYF. CDR3 nucleotide sequence: TGTGCCAGCAGCTTTGGGACAGGGGGTTACTTGGATACGCAGTATTTT. The full variable domain, completed using reference TRBV7-2 and TRBJ2-3, is GAGVSQSPSNKVTEKGKDVELRCDPISGHTALYWYRQSLGQGLEFLIYFQGNSAPDKSGLPSDRFSAERTGGSVSTLTIQRTQQEDSAVYLCASSFGTGGYLDTQYFGPGTRLTVL.

This rearrangement joins TRBV20-1 to TRBJ2-5, with D perhaps assigned TRBD1 or TRBD2 (5 bases each). Germline-derived CDR1 and CDR2 are DFQATT and SNEGSKA (reference sequence). V shed 0 bases and J shed 2 bases, with 16 bases lying between them. The CDR3 length is 16 residues. The CDR3 region is CSAREGRQKKQETQYF. The DNA of the CDR3 is TGCAGTGCTAGAGAGGGGAGACAGAAGAAACAAGAGACCCAGTACTTC.

The chain combines TRBV7-2 with TRBJ2-2, with TRBD2 identical over 7 bases. Germline V gene data show CDR1 as SGHTA and CDR2 as FQGNSA. Germline trimming cut 8 bases from V and 5 bases from J; bases unmatched to any gene: 5. The CDR3 is made up of 13 amino acids. CDR3 nucleotide sequence: TGTGCCAGCTGCGGGAGTAATACCGGGGAGCTGTTTTTT. Translating gives CASCGSNTGELFF. Complete variable domain (other parts from reference TRBV7-2 and TRBJ2-2): GAGVSQSPSNKVTEKGKDVELRCDPISGHTALYWYRQSLGQGLEFLIYFQGNSAPDKSGLPSDRFSAERTGGSVSTLTIQRTQQEDSAVYLCASCGSNTGELFFGEGSRLTVL.

The chain has TRBV28 and TRBJ2-1; D ambiguous. Trimming removed 6 bases at V and 10 bases at J, with 13 bases between. This CDR3 has 12 residues. In germline, CDR1 is MDHEN, CDR2 SYDVKM. CDR3 in amino acids: CASRLSLSEQFF. DNA of the CDR3: TGTGCCAGCAGGTTAAGCCTCAGCGAGCAGTTCTTC.

This clonotype appeared a few times. The chain combines TRBV19 with TRBJ2-2; 12 bases line up with TRBD2. Germline trimming cut 5 bases from V and 0 bases from J; bases unmatched to any gene: 4. The CDR3 contains 17 residues. In germline, CDR1 is LNHDA, CDR2 SQIVND (reference sequence). The CDR3 nucleotides read TGTGCCAGTAGTTCAGGACTAGCGGGAACGAACACCGGGGAGCTGTTTTTT. This gives the protein CASSSGLAGTNTGELFF.

The V gene is TRBV19, the J gene TRBJ1-1; D might be TRBD1 (5 bases). The length of the CDR3 is 14 residues. V dropped 1 base and J dropped 4 bases, with 10 bases sitting between them. The germline gives CDR1 LNHDA, CDR2 SQIVND (reference sequence). For the CDR3, the DNA is TGTGCCAGTAGTATAGGGTTTGGGGGCACTGAAGCTTTCTTT. It yields the protein CASSIGFGGTEAFF.

The rearrangement uses TRBV7-9 and TRBJ1-1, with no clear D. Trimming stripped 5 bases from V and 1 base from J, with 11 bases between. Germline V lookup: CDR1 SEHNR, CDR2 FQNEAQ (reference sequence). The length of the CDR3 is 14 residues. For the CDR3, the DNA is TGTGCCAGCAGCGTCAATTTTGGGAACACTGAAGCTTTCTTT. It yields the protein CASSVNFGNTEAFF.